The sequence of this T cell receptor (beta chain) was determined in a study of a mutant IDH1 vaccine in newly diagnosed glioma. Time point described: week 47, end of study. Doses of 300 ug of mutant IDH1 20-mer peptide were given with topical imiquimod. The CDR3 loop spans 17 amino acids. To note about this clone: Its target is unknown.

The method was immunoSEQ multiplex PCR; TCRdb's version includes in-frame clones alone and lacks a portion of them. The sample contains about 56,000 clones, 75% of which appear only once. The receptor was derived from a man aged 50 to 59 with glioma. The chain recombines TRBV21-1 with TRBJ2-6. TRBV21-1 is tagged as a pseudogene. The sequences come from PBMCs, collected from a glioma patient whose treatment included an IDH1 peptide vaccine. In DNA, the CDR3 is TGTGCCAGCAGCAAAGAGGGACCGTCCTCTGGGGCCAACGTCCTGACTTTC. As protein: CASSKEGPSSGANVLTF.